This T cell receptor (beta chain) was recorded in a study of T cell repertoires in cytomegalovirus infection. General observations from the study: Summed frequency of shared TCR beta families picked out CMV carriers who also had the relevant HLA. What dominated the ex vivo response were HLA-C-restricted CMV-specific TCR beta clonotypes.

From the reads, TCRdb called clonotypes with MiXCR, one entry per CDR3 protein. The table has around 740,000 distinct CDR3 sequences, 35% seen once. Turning to this clonotype: Antigen unknown.

The CDR3 loop spans 16 amino acids. Germline loops: CDR1 DFQATT, CDR2 SNEGSKA (reference sequence). With V trimmed by 4 bases and J by 0 bases, 5 bases remained unmatched. The rearrangement joins TRBV20-1 to TRBJ2-1, with 11 bases aligning to TRBD2. The receptor's source is a human donor in good health (CMV status not recorded). Some clones in this sample may be carry-over from other donors' samples. The sequencing input was PBMCs. The CDR3 region has the DNA TGCAGTGCTATCGGGACTAGCGGCCGCTCCTACAATGAGCAGTTCTTC. Its translation is CSAIGTSGRSYNEQFF.